This TCR beta chain derives from a study of CD8+CD57+ T cells in acquired aplastic anemia. At the level of the study: Each DNA sample taken from sorted CD4+ and CD8+ cells came to 2.5 to 4 ug on average. Findings and limits, study-wide: Comparison of patients with controls identified some 29 shared CD8+ CDR3 sequences.

In germline, CDR1 is LGHNA, CDR2 YNFKEQ. V shed 0 bases and J 0 bases; nucleotides not matched to a gene: 9. There are 18 residues in the CDR3. In this sample, this clonotype turned up many times. The antigen is undetermined. The TCR beta profiling, which covered VDJ combination and CDR3 sequence, was carried out using genomic DNA as the template. TCRdb processed the reads anew with MiXCR; each CDR3 protein has one entry. The sample shows under 200,000 distinct CDR3 sequences, 40% to 60% of them seen only once. Individuals selected for sequencing had exhibited CD8+CD57+ cell expansion on flow cytometry. Every patient was diagnosed with severe acquired aplastic anemia. Patients were untreated when blood was sampled.

Sequencing used sorted CD4+, CD8+, or CD8+CD57+ T cells (not recorded which) from PBMCs. V gene TRBV4-2 combines with J gene TRBJ2-7, with TRBD2 matching over 9 bases. This receptor was taken from a human donor with aplastic anemia. The CDR3 bases are TGTGCCAGCAGCCAAGATATTAGCGGGAGCGCTCTCTCCTACGAGCAGTACTTC. This encodes CASSQDISGSALSYEQYF.